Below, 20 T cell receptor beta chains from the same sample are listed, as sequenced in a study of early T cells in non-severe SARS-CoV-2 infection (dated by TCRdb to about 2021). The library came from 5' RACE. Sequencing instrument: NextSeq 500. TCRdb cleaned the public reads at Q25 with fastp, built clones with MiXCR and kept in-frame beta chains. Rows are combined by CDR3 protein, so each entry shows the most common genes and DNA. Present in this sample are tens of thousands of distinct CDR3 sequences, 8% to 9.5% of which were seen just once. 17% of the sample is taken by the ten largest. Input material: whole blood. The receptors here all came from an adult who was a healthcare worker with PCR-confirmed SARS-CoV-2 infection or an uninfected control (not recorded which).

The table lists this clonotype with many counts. Here the CDR3 reads CASSLAAAGGWSDTQYF. CDR3 nucleotides: TGTGCCAGCAGCTTAGCTGCAGCGGGAGGGTGGTCAGATACGCAGTATTTT. This sequence joins TRBV7-2 and TRBJ2-3; 10 nucleotides match TRBD2. Trimming removed 0 bases from V and 4 bases from J; junction bases left unmatched: 7. CDR1 and CDR2 from the germline V gene are SGHTA and FQGNSA. The CDR3 is made up of 17 amino acids.

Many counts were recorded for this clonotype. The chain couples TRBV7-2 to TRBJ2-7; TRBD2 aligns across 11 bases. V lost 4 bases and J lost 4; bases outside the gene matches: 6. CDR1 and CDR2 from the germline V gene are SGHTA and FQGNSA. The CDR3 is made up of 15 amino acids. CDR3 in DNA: TGTGCCAGCAGCTCCCGCCGACTAGCGGGATACGAGCAGTACTTC. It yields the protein CASSSRRLAGYEQYF.

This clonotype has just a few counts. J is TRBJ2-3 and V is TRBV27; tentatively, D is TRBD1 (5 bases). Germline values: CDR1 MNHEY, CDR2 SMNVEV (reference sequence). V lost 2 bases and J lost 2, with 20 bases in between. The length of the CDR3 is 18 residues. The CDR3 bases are TGTGCCAGCAGTTTAAGGGCCCCCCCCAGGGCACACACAGATACGCAGTATTTT. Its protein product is CASSLRAPPRAHTDTQYF.

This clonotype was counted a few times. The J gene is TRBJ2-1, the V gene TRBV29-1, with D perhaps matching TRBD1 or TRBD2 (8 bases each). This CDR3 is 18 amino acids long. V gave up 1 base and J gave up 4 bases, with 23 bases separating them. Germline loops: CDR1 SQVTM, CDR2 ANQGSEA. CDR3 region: CSVEGLHGGDRPYNEQFF. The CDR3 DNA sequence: TGCAGCGTTGAAGGCCTACACGGGGGGGACAGGCCTTACAATGAGCAGTTCTTC.

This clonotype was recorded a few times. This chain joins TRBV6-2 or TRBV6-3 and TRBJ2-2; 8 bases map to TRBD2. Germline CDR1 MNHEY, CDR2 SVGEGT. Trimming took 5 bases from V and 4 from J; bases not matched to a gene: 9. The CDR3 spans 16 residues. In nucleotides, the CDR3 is TGTGCCAGCAGTCTAGCGGGTGGGGTGGCCACCGGGGAGCTGTTTTTT. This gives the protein CASSLAGGVATGELFF.

CDR3 nucleotide sequence: TGTGCCAGCAGCTTATTGACGACAAACTACGAGCAGTACTTC. Its protein is CASSLLTTNYEQYF. This chain joins TRBV7-2 and TRBJ2-7; D uncertain. V was trimmed by 2 bases and J by 3 bases, leaving 11 bases between them. Germline-derived CDR1 and CDR2 are SGHTA and FQGNSA. CDR3 length equals 14 residues.

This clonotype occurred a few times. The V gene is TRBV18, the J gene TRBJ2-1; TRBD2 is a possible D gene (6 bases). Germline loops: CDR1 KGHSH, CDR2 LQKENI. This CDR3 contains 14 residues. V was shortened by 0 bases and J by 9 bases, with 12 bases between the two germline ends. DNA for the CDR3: TGTGCCAGCTCACCACCGTCCAGGGAGGTTGAGCAGTTCTTC. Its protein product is CASSPPSREVEQFF.

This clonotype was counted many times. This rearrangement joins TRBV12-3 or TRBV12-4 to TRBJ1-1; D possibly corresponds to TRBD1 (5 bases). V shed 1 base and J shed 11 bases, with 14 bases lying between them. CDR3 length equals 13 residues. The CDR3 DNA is TGTGCCAGCAGTTTAGGGGGGACCCTTGGGGCTTTCTTT. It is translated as CASSLGGTLGAFF.

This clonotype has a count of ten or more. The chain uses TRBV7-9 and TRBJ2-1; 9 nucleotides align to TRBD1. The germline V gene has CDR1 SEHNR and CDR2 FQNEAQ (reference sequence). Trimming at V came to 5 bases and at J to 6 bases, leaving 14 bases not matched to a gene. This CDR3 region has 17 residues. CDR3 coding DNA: TGTGCCAGCAGCGCCCAAACAGGGGGCGTAAGTATCAATGAGCAGTTCTTC. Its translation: CASSAQTGGVSINEQFF.

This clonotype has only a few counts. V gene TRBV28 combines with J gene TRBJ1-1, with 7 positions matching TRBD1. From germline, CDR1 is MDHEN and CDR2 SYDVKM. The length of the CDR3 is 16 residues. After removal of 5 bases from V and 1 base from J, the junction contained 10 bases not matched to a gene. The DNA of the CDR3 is TGTGCCAGCAGTAACCGGGACAGCGGACGGAACACTGAAGCTTTCTTT. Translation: CASSNRDSGRNTEAFF. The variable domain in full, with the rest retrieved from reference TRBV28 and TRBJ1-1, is DVKVTQSSRYLVKRTGEKVFLECVQDMDHENMFWYRQDPGLGLRLIYFSYDVKMKEKGDIPEGYSVSREKKERFSLILESASTNQTSMYLCASSNRDSGRNTEAFFGQGTRLTVV.

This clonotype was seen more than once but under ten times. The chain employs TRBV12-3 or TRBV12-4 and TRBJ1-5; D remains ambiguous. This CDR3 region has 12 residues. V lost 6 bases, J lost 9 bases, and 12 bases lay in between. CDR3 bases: TGTGCCAGCAGCCCCCATCGACGGCCCCAGCATTTT. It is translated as CASSPHRRPQHF.

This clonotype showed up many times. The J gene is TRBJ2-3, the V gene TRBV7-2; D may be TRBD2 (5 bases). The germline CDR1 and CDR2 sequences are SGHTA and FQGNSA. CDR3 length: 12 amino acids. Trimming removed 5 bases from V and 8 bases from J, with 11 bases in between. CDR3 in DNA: TGTGCCAGCAGCACGGGAATACGTACGCAGTATTTT. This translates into CASSTGIRTQYF.

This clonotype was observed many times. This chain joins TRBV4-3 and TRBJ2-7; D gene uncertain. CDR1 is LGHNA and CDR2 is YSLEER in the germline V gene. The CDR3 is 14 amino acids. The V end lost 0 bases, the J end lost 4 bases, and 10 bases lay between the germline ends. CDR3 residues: CASSQEPGSYEQYF. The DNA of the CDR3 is TGCGCCAGCAGCCAAGAGCCAGGTTCGTACGAGCAGTACTTC.

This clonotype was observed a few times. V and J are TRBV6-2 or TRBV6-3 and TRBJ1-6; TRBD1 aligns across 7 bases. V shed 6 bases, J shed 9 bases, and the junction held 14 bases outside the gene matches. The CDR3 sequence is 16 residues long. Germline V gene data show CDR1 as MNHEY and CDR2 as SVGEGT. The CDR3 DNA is TGTGCCAGCAGACCTAGTGGACAGGCCGGAATTTCACCCCTCCACTTT. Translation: CASRPSGQAGISPLHF.

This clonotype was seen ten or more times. CDR3 residues: CASSQEGWGAGNTIYF. CDR3 DNA sequence: TGTGCCAGCAGCCAAGAGGGATGGGGCGCTGGAAACACCATATATTTT. V and J are TRBV4-2 and TRBJ1-3; TRBD1 might be the D (5 bases). The CDR3 is 16 amino acids. CDR1 is LGHNA, CDR2 YNFKEQ, per germline. Trimming left V 0 bases short and J 2 bases short, with 11 bases between.

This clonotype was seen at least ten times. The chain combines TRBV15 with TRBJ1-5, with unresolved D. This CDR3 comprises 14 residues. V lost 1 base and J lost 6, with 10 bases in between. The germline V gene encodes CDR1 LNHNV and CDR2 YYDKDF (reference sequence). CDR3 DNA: TGTGCCACCAGCAGAGCTTGGGCGGCTCAGCCCCAGCATTTT. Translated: CATSRAWAAQPQHF.

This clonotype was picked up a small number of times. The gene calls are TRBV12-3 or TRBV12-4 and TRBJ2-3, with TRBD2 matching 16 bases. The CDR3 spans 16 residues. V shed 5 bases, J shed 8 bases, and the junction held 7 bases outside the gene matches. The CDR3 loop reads CASSLGTSGRAGTQYF. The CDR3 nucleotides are TGTGCCAGCAGTCTCGGGACTAGCGGGAGGGCCGGTACGCAGTATTTT.

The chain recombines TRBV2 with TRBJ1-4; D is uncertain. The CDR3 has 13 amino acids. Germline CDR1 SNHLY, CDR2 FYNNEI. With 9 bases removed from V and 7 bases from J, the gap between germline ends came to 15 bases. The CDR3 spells CASYRSRGEKLFF. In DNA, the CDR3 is TGTGCCAGTTATCGCAGTCGAGGTGAAAAACTGTTTTTT.

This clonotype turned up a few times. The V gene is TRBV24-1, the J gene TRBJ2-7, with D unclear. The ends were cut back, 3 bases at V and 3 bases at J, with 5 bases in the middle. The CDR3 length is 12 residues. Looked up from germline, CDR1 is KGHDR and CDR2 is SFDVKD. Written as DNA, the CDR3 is TGTGCCACCAGTGATACAGACTACGAGCAGTACTTC. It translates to CATSDTDYEQYF.

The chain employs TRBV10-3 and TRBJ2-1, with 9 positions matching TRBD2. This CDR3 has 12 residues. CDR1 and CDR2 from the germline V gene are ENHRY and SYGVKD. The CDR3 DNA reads TGTGCATGCGGGAGGGACGGAAATGAGCAGTTCTTC. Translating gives CACGRDGNEQFF.